The clone carrying this T cell receptor (beta chain) was seen repeatedly, ten times or more. The data stem from a study of spatial heterogeneity in lung cancer. Stated time point: blood at routine non-recurrence follow-up after resection. The CDR3 sequence is 14 residues long. Germline V CDR1 and CDR2: SGHKS, YYEKEE (reference sequence). Deletions cut 4 bases from V and 1 base from J, with 11 bases between. MiXCR, applied by TCRdb to the 5' RACE reads, yields one record per CDR3 protein. The table has under 20,000 distinct CDR3 sequences, about a tenth seen once. The genes are TRBV5-5 and TRBJ1-1; D not certain. Sequenced here: PBMCs, sampled at follow-up. This clonotype originated in a female donor with early-stage non-small cell lung cancer. CDR3 nucleotides: TGTGCCAGCAGCCTACGGACGGGGAACACTGAAGCTTTCTTT. This codes for CASSLRTGNTEAFF.